The TCR beta chain described here comes from a study of blood T cell repertoires in COVID-19. Turning to the study itself: Whether acute or convalescent, the COVID-19 samples came from the United States, Italy and Spain.

This CDR3 has 13 amino acids. The V and J ends lost 8 bases and 9 bases respectively, with 17 bases between them. Germline V gene sequence: CDR1 LGHDT, CDR2 YNNKEL (reference sequence). Allocation to cohorts depended on clinical history reported by the participants. Sequencing was performed with immunoSEQ multiplex PCR; in TCRdb, only in-frame clones are kept and a portion is missing. The sample carries about 170,000 clones, 70% to 90% recorded once. The TCR originated in a woman in her 50s who had recovered from COVID-19. The V gene is TRBV3-1 (or the pseudogene TRBV3-2), the J gene TRBJ2-1; D call uncertain. The sample taken for sequencing was PBMCs or T cells enriched from blood (not recorded which). Here the CDR3 DNA reads TGTGCCAGCGTAAAACGAGGAGACCTTGAGCAGTTCTTC. It codes for CASVKRGDLEQFF.